These 14 T cell receptor beta chains originate from one sample sequenced in a study of response to subunit inactivated influenza vaccine. MiXCR was run by TCRdb on the RT-PCR reads, yielding one entry per CDR3 protein. This table holds 590,000 or so distinct CDR3 sequences, approximately 14% found once. The specimen comprised PBMCs from blood, sampled approximately 15 days before vaccination. These TCRs come from a man aged 45-65 years who received an inactivated influenza vaccine.

V and J are TRBV29-1 and TRBJ2-5; D might be TRBD1 (5 bases). CDR1 and CDR2 (germline): SQVTM, ANQGSEA. The CDR3 runs 14 residues. V lost 4 bases and J 2 bases, leaving 14 bases between the germline ends. This chain's CDR3 is CSVGQGFQQETQYF. In nucleotides, the CDR3 is TGCAGCGTTGGTCAGGGTTTCCAGCAAGAGACCCAGTACTTC. Supplemented by reference TRBV29-1 and TRBJ2-5, the full variable domain reads SAVISQKPSRDICQRGTSLTIQCQVDSQVTMMFWYRQQPGQSLTLIATANQGSEATYESGFVIDKFPISRPNLTFSTLTVSNMSPEDSSIYLCSVGQGFQQETQYFGPGTRLLVL.

This clonotype was seen repeatedly, ten times or more. V is TRBV15 and J is TRBJ2-7; 8 bases map to TRBD1. After removal of 5 bases from V and 6 bases from J, the junction contained 6 bases not matched to a gene. The CDR3 contains 13 residues. The V gene's germline CDR1 is LNHNV and CDR2 YYDKDF (reference sequence). CDR3 residues: CATSGGQVSEQYF. In DNA, the CDR3 is TGTGCCACCAGCGGGGGACAGGTGAGCGAGCAGTACTTC.

This clonotype has ten or more counts. The chain uses TRBV12-3 or TRBV12-4 and TRBJ2-5; TRBD2 is a possible D gene (6 bases). Trimming stripped 6 bases from V and 2 bases from J, with 16 bases between. The CDR3 is 15 amino acids. The CDR3 is CASSPGTVEQETQYF. The CDR3 coding sequence is TGTGCCAGCAGCCCCGGGACTGTGGAGCAAGAGACCCAGTACTTC.

V usage is TRBV5-1 and J usage is TRBJ2-3; D gene ambiguous. CDR1 is SGHRS and CDR2 is YFSETQ in the germline V gene. V lost 4 bases and J 5 bases, leaving 8 bases between the germline ends. The CDR3 has 12 residues. CDR3 protein: CASSLTRDTQYF. The CDR3 DNA reads TGCGCCAGCAGCCTAACCCGAGATACGCAGTATTTT.

In its sample, this clonotype was seen once. The chain has TRBV7-8 and TRBJ2-7, with D unclear. Deletions cut 3 bases from V and 5 bases from J, with 11 bases between. Per the germline V gene, CDR1 is SGHVS and CDR2 is FQNEAQ. CDR3 length: 13 residues. The CDR3 protein is CASSFAVENEQYF. The CDR3, as DNA: TGTGCCAGCAGCTTTGCAGTAGAGAACGAGCAGTACTTC.

The V gene is TRBV9, the J gene TRBJ2-7, with D tentatively TRBD2 (5 bases). This CDR3 spans 13 amino acids. Germline V gene lookup returns CDR1 SGDLS and CDR2 YYNGEE. Trimming took off 4 bases at V and 2 bases at J, with 10 bases between the two ends. CDR3 DNA: TGTGCCAGCAGCCATACCGGGGCCTACGAGCAGTACTTC. Translating it yields CASSHTGAYEQYF.

The chain uses TRBV6-2 or TRBV6-3 and TRBJ1-5, with D maybe TRBD1 (5 bases). Germline values: CDR1 MNHEY, CDR2 SVGEGT. V was trimmed by 6 bases and J by 2 bases, leaving 11 bases between them. CDR3 length: 14 residues. The CDR3: CASSQGVRNQPQHF. CDR3 nucleotide sequence: TGTGCCAGCAGCCAAGGGGTCCGCAATCAGCCCCAGCATTTT.

This clonotype was recorded a few times. The chain joins TRBV6-1 to TRBJ2-5, with no clear D. The CDR3 spans 11 residues. Trimming pared 6 bases from V and 4 bases from J, leaving 6 bases between. Germline CDR1 and CDR2: MNHNS and SASEGT. This chain's CDR3 is CASRERETQYF. CDR3 in DNA: TGTGCCAGCAGGGAAAGAGAGACCCAGTACTTC.

This chain connects TRBV6-1 to TRBJ1-5; D perhaps matches TRBD1 (5 bases). V lost 5 bases, J lost 3 bases, and 14 bases lay in between. Germline-derived CDR1 and CDR2 are MNHNS and SASEGT. The CDR3 consists of 15 residues. In DNA, the CDR3 is TGTGCCAGCAGTCTAACAGGCCCTCTCAATCAGCCCCAGCATTTT. Translation gives CASSLTGPLNQPQHF.

The chain carries TRBV2 and TRBJ2-3, with TRBD2 matching over 15 bases. V lost 7 bases, J lost 3 bases, and 5 bases stayed unmatched. CDR1 and CDR2 from the germline V gene are SNHLY and FYNNEI. This CDR3 spans 16 amino acids. Here the CDR3 reads CASTGLAGGRTDTQYF. Here the CDR3 DNA reads TGTGCCAGCACGGGACTAGCGGGAGGTAGGACAGATACGCAGTATTTT.

The rearrangement links TRBV10-3 to TRBJ2-6; 8 bases agree with TRBD1. The CDR3 is 15 residues long. V lost 4 bases and J lost 5; bases outside the gene matches: 4. Germline V lookup: CDR1 ENHRY, CDR2 SYGVKD. DNA of the CDR3: TGTGCCATCAGTGTGGGACAGGACAGGGCCAACGTCCTGACTTTC. As protein: CAISVGQDRANVLTF.

Turning to this clonotype: One end of the junction does not line up with germline, which may come from a read error. V usage is TRBV28 and J usage is TRBJ2-7; possibly TRBD2 for D (6 bases). The germline CDR1 and CDR2 sequences are MDHEN and SYDVKM. CDR3 length: 11 amino acids. CDR3 coding DNA: TGTGCCAGCAGTTCAATCGGGACTGTGAGGTTC. Its translation is CASSSIGTVRF.

Regarding this clonotype: The junction does not match germline at one end; this may be a read error. The chain is built from TRBV7-2 and TRBJ2-6; TRBD1 matches at 7 bases. There are 17 residues in the CDR3. The germline gives CDR1 SGHTA, CDR2 FQGNSA. CDR3 DNA sequence: TGTGCCAGCAGGATGGGACAGCCGTACTCTGGGGCCAACGTCCCGACTTTC. Encoded protein: CASRMGQPYSGANVPTF.

This clonotype showed up just a few times. The chain recombines TRBV7-9 with TRBJ1-2; D gene unclear. The V end was cut by 3 bases, the J end by 11 bases, with 16 bases between. CDR1 SEHNR and CDR2 FQNEAQ come from the germline V gene (reference sequence). The CDR3 is 13 residues long. CDR3 DNA: TGTGCCAGCAGCTTCGCTACGGAGGGAACATACACCTTC. Amino acid sequence: CASSFATEGTYTF.